This T cell receptor (beta chain) came from a study of T cell responses to AZD1222 COVID-19 vaccine. TCRdb's copy holds only in-frame clones and misses some; the assay was immunoSEQ multiplex PCR. Of roughly 170,000 clones listed, about 92% are singletons. Germline-derived CDR1 and CDR2 are SGHTA and FQGNSA. The CDR3 is made up of 14 amino acids. Trimming took off 3 bases at V and 4 bases at J, with 12 bases between the two ends. The rearrangement joins TRBV7-2 to TRBJ1-1, with a tentative D call TRBD1 (6 bases). The receptor's source is an adult in good health. Sequencing used peripheral blood, obtained on day 0 of AZD1222 vaccination. DNA for the CDR3: TGTGCCAGCAGCTTGTACCAGGGGAGCACTGAAGCTTTCTTT. Protein sequence: CASSLYQGSTEAFF.